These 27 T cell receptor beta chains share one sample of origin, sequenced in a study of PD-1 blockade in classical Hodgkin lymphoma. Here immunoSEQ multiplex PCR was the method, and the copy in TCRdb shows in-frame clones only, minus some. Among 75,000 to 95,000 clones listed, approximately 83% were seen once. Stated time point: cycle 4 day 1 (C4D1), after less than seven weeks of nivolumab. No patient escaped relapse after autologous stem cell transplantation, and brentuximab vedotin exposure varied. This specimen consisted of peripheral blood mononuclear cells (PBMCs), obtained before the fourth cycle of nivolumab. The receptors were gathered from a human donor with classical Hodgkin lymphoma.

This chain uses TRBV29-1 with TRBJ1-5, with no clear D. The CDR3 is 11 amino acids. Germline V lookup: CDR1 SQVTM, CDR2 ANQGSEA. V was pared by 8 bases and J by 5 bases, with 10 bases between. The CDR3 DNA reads TGCAGCACCTGTCCGGATCAGCCCCAGCATTTT. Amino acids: CSTCPDQPQHF.

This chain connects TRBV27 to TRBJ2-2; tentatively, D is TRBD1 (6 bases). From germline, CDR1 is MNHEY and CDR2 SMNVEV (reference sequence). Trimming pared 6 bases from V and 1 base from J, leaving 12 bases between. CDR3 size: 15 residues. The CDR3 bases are TGTGCCAGCAGAGGGGGTACCAGGAACACCGGGGAGCTGTTTTTT. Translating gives CASRGGTRNTGELFF.

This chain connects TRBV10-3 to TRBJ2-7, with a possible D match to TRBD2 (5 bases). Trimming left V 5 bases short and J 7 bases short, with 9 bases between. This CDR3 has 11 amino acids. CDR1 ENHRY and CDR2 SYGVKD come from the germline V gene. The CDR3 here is CAISFSGEQYF. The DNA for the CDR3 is TGTGCCATCAGTTTTTCGGGGGAGCAGTACTTC.

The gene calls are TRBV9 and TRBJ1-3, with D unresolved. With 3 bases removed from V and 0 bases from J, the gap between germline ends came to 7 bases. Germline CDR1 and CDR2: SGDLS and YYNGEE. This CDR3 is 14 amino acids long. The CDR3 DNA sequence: TGTGCCAGCAGCGCCCTACGCTCTGGAAACACCATATATTTT. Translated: CASSALRSGNTIYF.

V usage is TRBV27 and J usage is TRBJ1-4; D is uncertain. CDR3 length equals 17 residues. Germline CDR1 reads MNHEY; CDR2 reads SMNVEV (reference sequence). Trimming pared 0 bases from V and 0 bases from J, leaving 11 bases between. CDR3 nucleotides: TGTGCCAGCAGTTTATCGAAGCAGACCTCAACTAATGAAAAACTGTTTTTT. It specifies CASSLSKQTSTNEKLFF.

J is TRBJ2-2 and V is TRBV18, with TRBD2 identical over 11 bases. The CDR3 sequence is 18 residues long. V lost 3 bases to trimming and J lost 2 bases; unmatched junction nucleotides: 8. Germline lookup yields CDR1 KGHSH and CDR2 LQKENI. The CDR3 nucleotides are TGTGCCAGCTCACCCCAGGTGGGGACTAGCGGAAACACCGGGGAGCTGTTTTTT. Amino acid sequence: CASSPQVGTSGNTGELFF.

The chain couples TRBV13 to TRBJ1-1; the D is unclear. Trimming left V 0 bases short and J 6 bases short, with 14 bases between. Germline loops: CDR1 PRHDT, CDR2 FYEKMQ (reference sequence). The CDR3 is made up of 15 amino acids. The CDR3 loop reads CASSLGRLKVPEAFF. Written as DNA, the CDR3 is TGTGCCAGCAGCTTAGGCCGGCTCAAGGTCCCTGAAGCTTTCTTT.

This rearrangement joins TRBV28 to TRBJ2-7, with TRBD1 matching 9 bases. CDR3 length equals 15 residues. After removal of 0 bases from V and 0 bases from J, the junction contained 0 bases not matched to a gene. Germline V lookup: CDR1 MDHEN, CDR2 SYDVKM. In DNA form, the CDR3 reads TGTGCCAGCAGTTTATGGGACAGGGGCTCCTACGAGCAGTACTTC. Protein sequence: CASSLWDRGSYEQYF.

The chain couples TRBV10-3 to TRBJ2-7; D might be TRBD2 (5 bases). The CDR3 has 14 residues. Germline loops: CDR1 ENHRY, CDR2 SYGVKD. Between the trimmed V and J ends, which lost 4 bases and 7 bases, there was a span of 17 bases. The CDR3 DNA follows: TGTGCCATCAGTGCTAGCAACGCGGGTCGAGAGCAGTACTTC. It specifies CAISASNAGREQYF.

The DNA of the CDR3 is TGCAGCGTCCCGGGACAGGGAGAGTATGGCTACACCTTC. Protein sequence: CSVPGQGEYGYTF. This sequence joins TRBV29-1 and TRBJ1-2, with TRBD1 matching over 9 bases. Germline-derived CDR1 and CDR2 are SQVTM and ANQGSEA. The CDR3 runs to 13 residues. Trimming at V came to 6 bases and at J to 5 bases, leaving 7 bases not matched to a gene.

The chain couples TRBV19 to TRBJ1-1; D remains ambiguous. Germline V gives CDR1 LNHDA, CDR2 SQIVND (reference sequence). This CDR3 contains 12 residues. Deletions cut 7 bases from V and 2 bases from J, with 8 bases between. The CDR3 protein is CASNSKNTEAFF. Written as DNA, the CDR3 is TGTGCCAGTAATAGCAAAAACACTGAAGCTTTCTTT.

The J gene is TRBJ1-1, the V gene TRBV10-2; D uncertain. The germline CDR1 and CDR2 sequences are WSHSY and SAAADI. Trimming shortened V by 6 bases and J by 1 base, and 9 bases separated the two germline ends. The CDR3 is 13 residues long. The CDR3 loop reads CASRRVGNTEAFF. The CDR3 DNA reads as TGCGCCAGCAGAAGGGTCGGGAACACTGAAGCTTTCTTT.

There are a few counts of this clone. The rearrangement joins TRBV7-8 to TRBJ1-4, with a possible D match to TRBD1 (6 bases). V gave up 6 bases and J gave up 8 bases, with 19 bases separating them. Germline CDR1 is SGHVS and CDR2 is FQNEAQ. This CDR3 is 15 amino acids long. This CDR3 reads CASRRGQFEVEKLFF. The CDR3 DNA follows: TGTGCCAGCAGGCGAGGACAGTTCGAGGTCGAAAAACTGTTTTTT.

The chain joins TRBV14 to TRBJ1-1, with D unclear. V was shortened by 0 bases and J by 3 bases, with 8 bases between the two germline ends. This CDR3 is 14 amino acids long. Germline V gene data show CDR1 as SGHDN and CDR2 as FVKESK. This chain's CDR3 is CASSQEAGYTEAFF. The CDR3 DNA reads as TGTGCCAGCAGCCAAGAAGCGGGATACACTGAAGCTTTCTTT.

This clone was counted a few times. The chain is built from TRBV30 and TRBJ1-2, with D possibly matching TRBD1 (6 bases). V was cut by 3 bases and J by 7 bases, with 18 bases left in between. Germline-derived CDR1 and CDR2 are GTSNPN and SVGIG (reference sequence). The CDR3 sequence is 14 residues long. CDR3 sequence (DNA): TGTGCCTGGAGCGGGTTGGGGACACAATTTGGCTACACCTTC. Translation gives CAWSGLGTQFGYTF.

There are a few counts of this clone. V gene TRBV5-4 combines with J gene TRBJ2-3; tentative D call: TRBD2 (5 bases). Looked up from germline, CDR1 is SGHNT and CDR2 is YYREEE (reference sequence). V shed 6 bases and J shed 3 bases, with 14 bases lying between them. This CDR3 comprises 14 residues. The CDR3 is CASMTGTLTDTQYF. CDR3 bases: TGTGCCAGCATGACGGGAACACTGACAGATACGCAGTATTTT.

Written as DNA, the CDR3 is TGCGCCAGCAGCTTGGCGCGGCCGCAAGCGGGAGGTTACGAGCAGTACTTC. Translated: CASSLARPQAGGYEQYF. This chain joins TRBV5-1 and TRBJ2-7; TRBD2 agrees at 9 bases. Germline values: CDR1 SGHRS, CDR2 YFSETQ. Trimming at V came to 0 bases and at J to 4 bases, leaving 11 bases not matched to a gene. This CDR3 has 17 amino acids.

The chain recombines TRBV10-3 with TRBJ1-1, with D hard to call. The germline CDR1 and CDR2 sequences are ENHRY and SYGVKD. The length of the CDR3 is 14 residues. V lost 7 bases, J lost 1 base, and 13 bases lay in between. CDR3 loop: CAINAERKNTEAFF. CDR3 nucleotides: TGTGCCATCAATGCGGAGAGAAAGAACACTGAAGCTTTCTTT.

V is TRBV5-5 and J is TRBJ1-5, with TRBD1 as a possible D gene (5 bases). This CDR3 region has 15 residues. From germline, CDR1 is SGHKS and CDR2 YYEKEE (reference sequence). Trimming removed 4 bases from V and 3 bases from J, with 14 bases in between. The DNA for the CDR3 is TGTGCCAGCAGCCCCGTGGGGGGGGTCAATCAGCCCCAGCATTTT. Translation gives CASSPVGGVNQPQHF.

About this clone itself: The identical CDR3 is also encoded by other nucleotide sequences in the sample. CDR3 DNA sequence: TGTGCCAGCAGGGTGACAGTCACCGGGGAGCTGTTTTTT. This codes for CASRVTVTGELFF. V is TRBV2 and J is TRBJ2-2; maybe TRBD1 (5 bases). Germline V gives CDR1 SNHLY, CDR2 FYNNEI. CDR3 size: 13 residues. Trimming took off 6 bases at V and 4 bases at J, with 9 bases between the two ends.

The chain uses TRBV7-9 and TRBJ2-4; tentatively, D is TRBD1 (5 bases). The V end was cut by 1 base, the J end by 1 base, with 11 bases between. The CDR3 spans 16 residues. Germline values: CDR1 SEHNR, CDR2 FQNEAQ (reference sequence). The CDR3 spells CASSLEDRPAKNIQYF. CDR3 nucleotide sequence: TGTGCCAGCAGCTTAGAAGACAGACCGGCCAAAAACATTCAGTACTTC.

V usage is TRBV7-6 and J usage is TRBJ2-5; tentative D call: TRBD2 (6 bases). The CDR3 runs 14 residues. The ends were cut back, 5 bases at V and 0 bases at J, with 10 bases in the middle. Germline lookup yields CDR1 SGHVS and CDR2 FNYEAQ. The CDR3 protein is CASSARDYQETQYF. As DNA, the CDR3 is TGTGCCAGCAGCGCCCGGGACTACCAAGAGACCCAGTACTTC.

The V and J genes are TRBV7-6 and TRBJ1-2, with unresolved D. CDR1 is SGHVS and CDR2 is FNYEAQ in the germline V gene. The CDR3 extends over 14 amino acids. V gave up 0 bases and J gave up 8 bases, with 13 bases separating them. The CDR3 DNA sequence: TGTGCCAGCAGCTTAGCGGACTCTCTGGGAGGCTACACCTTC. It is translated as CASSLADSLGGYTF. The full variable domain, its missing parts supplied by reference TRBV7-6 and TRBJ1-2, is GAGVSQSPRYKVTKRGQDVALRCDPISGHVSLYWYRQALGQGPEFLTYFNYEAQQDKSGLPNDRFSAERPEGSISTLTIQRTEQRDSAMYRCASSLADSLGGYTFGSGTRLTVV.

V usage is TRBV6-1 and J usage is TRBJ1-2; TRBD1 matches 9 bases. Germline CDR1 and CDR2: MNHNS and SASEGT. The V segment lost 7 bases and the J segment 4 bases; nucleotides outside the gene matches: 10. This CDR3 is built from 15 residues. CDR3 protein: CASTGQGTIPYGYTF. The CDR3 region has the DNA TGTGCCAGCACTGGACAGGGGACAATTCCCTATGGCTACACCTTC.

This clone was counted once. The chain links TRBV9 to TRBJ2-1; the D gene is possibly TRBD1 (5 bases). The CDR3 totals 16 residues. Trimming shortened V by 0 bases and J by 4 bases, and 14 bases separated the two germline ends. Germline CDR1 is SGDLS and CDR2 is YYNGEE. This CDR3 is CASSVAGSGLYNEQFF. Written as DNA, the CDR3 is TGTGCCAGCAGCGTAGCTGGGTCAGGGTTGTACAATGAGCAGTTCTTC.

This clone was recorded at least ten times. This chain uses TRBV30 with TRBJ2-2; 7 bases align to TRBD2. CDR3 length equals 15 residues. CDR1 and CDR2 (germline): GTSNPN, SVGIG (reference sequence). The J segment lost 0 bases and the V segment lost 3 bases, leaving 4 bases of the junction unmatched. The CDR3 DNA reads TGTGCCTGGAGAGGGAGCGGGACGAACACCGGGGAGCTGTTTTTT. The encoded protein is CAWRGSGTNTGELFF.

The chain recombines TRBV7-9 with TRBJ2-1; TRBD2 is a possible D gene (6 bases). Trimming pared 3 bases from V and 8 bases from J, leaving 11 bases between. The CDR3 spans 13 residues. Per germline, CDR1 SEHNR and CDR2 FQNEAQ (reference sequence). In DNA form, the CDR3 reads TGTGCCAGCAGCTTGGGGGGTTGGGATGAGCAGTTCTTC. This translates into CASSLGGWDEQFF.